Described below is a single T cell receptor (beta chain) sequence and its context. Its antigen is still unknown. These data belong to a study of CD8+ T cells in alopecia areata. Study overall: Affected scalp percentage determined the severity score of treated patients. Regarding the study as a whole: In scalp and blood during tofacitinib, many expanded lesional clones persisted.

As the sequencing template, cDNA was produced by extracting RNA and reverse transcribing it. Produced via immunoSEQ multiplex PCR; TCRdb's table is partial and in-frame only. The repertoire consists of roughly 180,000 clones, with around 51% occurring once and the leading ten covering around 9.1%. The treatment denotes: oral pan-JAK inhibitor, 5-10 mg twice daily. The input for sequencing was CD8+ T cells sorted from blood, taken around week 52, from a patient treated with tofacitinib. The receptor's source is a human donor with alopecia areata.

CDR3 in amino acids: CASSDGAGGEETQYF. DNA for the CDR3: TGTGCCAGCAGTGACGGAGCGGGGGGGGAAGAGACCCAGTACTTC. The gene calls are TRBV2 and TRBJ2-5; 10 nucleotides line up with TRBD2. The V gene end was trimmed by 3 bases and the J gene end by 3 bases; junction bases not matched to a gene: 4. The CDR3 runs 15 residues. Per the germline V gene, CDR1 is SNHLY and CDR2 is FYNNEI.